This note documents a single T cell receptor (beta chain) sequence. The CDR3 extends over 12 amino acids. Trimming pared 10 bases from V and 0 bases from J, leaving 7 bases between. Germline CDR1 is MDHEN and CDR2 is SYDVKM. This entry comes from a study of blood T cell repertoires in COVID-19. Study-wide background: COVID-19 samples collected from the United States, Italy and Spain covered acute and convalescent phases. T cells, B-cell-depleted T cells, or PBMCs provided the cDNA or gDNA that served as material.

The assay was immunoSEQ multiplex PCR, and TCRdb's table has in-frame clones only and misses some. The table records 150,000 to 200,000 clones, 82% of them present only once. The gene calls are TRBV28 and TRBJ1-5, with no clear D. The specimen sequenced was peripheral blood. This sequence originates from a woman aged 70 to 79 with acute or convalescent COVID-19. The CDR3 loop is CATTGSNQPQHF. In nucleotides, the CDR3 is TGTGCCACGACGGGTAGCAATCAGCCCCAGCATTTT.